These T cell receptor beta chains were read from a single sample in a study of blood T cell repertoires in COVID-19. The table came from immunoSEQ multiplex PCR; TCRdb's copy has only in-frame clones and leaves some out. Here the sample spans roughly 100,000 clones, 90% being singletons. The sample was peripheral blood. These receptors were obtained from a man in his fifties with acute or convalescent COVID-19. Each CDR3 is given with its conserved first and last residue. The D gene is left open where the match is weak. Size is stated for part of the rows, as once, few or many counts, or as a class when the clone is expanded.

-	TRBV6-4	TRBJ2-3	TRBD2	CASSEGGSSDTQYF	TGTGCCAGCAGTGAGGGCGGGAGTTCAGATACGCAGTATTTT
-	TRBV5-1	TRBJ1-1	-	CASSIDILTEAFF	TGCGCCAGCAGCATCGACATCCTCACTGAAGCTTTCTTT
-	TRBV6-5	TRBJ1-2	TRBD1	CASSYSGQGVYGYTF	TGTGCCAGCAGTTACTCGGGACAGGGAGTCTATGGCTACACCTTC
-	TRBV27	TRBJ1-1	-	CASSRGPQSNTEAFF	TGTGCCAGCTCCAGGGGACCCCAATCGAACACTGAAGCTTTCTTT
-	TRBV11-2	TRBJ1-2	-	CASSPGQSFNYGYTF	TGTGCCAGCAGCCCCGGACAGAGTTTTAACTATGGCTACACCTTC
few	TRBV9	TRBJ1-1	-	CASGGVANTEAFF	TGTGCCAGCGGGGGGGTTGCGAACACTGAAGCTTTCTTT
-	TRBV5-1	TRBJ2-1	TRBD2	CASSSTRSGLAGGSNEQFF	TGCGCCAGCAGCTCTACCCGTTCAGGACTAGCGGGAGGGTCGAATGAGCAGTTCTTC
-	TRBV5-4	TRBJ2-3	TRBD2	CASSLFSGRAFPLTDTQYF	TGTGCCAGCAGCTTGTTTAGCGGGAGGGCCTTCCCTCTCACAGATACGCAGTATTTT
-	TRBV30	TRBJ2-1	TRBD2	CAWSPQLAGTYNEQFF	TGTGCCTGGAGCCCTCAACTAGCGGGAACGTACAATGAGCAGTTCTTC
-	TRBV27	TRBJ2-2	-	CASSLWKGQNTGELFF	TGTGCCAGCAGTTTATGGAAGGGGCAGAACACCGGGGAGCTGTTTTTT
-	TRBV6-4	TRBJ1-1	-	CASSDSSRGTEAFF	TGTGCCAGCAGTGACTCGAGCAGGGGCACTGAAGCTTTCTTT
-	TRBV18	TRBJ2-1	TRBD2	CASSPTSGPPNEQFF	TGTGCCAGCTCACCTACTAGCGGGCCTCCCAATGAGCAGTTCTTC